A single sample is the source of the 28 T cell receptor beta chains below, sequenced in a study of blood T cell repertoires in COVID-19. Clones were read by immunoSEQ multiplex PCR, and TCRdb kept only the in-frame ones, dropping some. Here the sample spans around 20,000 clones, roughly 86% being singletons. The sample taken for sequencing was peripheral blood. Receptor source: a human donor in a cohort sampled during active COVID-19.

J is TRBJ2-3 and V is TRBV5-1; D is possibly TRBD2 (6 bases). Germline V CDR1 and CDR2: SGHRS, YFSETQ. This CDR3 spans 16 amino acids. V shed 0 bases and J shed 2 bases, with 13 bases lying between them. In nucleotides, the CDR3 is TGCGCCAGCAGCTTGGCCGCAACGGGAGCCACAGATACGCAGTATTTT. Residues: CASSLAATGATDTQYF.

CDR3 in DNA: TGTGCCAGCAGCTTCGGAGATACGCAGTATTTT. As protein: CASSFGDTQYF. V is TRBV5-4 and J is TRBJ2-3; D gene unclear. The CDR3 runs 11 residues. Trimming shortened V by 2 bases and J by 5 bases, and 3 bases separated the two germline ends. Germline V CDR1 and CDR2: SGHNT, YYREEE (reference sequence).

The chain combines TRBV7-9 with TRBJ2-5, with D possibly TRBD1 on 5 matching bases. The V end was cut by 1 base, the J end by 1 base, with 7 bases between. This CDR3 is built from 14 residues. Germline V gene sequence: CDR1 SEHNR, CDR2 FQNEAQ (reference sequence). The CDR3 DNA sequence: TGTGCCAGCAGCTTAGGGGGCAGCCAAGAGACCCAGTACTTC. Its protein product is CASSLGGSQETQYF.

The rearrangement uses TRBV19 and TRBJ1-2; 7 bases map to TRBD1. J was trimmed by 6 bases and V by 1 base; bases with no gene match: 5. In germline, CDR1 is LNHDA, CDR2 SQIVND (reference sequence). This CDR3 contains 14 residues. The CDR3: CASSIVDRADGYTF. The CDR3 DNA reads as TGTGCCAGTAGTATAGTTGACAGGGCGGATGGCTACACCTTC.

The V call is TRBV5-4, the J call TRBJ2-1, with 7 bases aligning to TRBD1. J was trimmed by 8 bases and V by 0 bases; bases with no gene match: 5. CDR1 SGHNT and CDR2 YYREEE come from the germline V gene (reference sequence). The CDR3 extends over 14 amino acids. This CDR3 is CASSLGQGTDEQFF. The CDR3 DNA reads TGTGCCAGCAGCTTGGGACAGGGTACAGATGAGCAGTTCTTC.

This chain joins TRBV28 and TRBJ2-2, with 12 bases matching TRBD2. V gave up 3 bases and J gave up 6 bases; unmatched junction bases: 8. The CDR3 runs to 17 residues. The germline CDR1 and CDR2 sequences are MDHEN and SYDVKM. The CDR3 loop reads CASSFVLAGGYAGELFF. In DNA, the CDR3 is TGTGCCAGCAGTTTTGTTCTAGCGGGAGGGTATGCCGGGGAGCTGTTTTTT.

The chain has TRBV11-2 and TRBJ1-3; D gene unclear. The length of the CDR3 is 15 residues. Germline V lookup: CDR1 SGHAT, CDR2 FQNNGV. Trimming removed 3 bases at V and 4 bases at J, with 13 bases between. The CDR3 DNA is TGTGCCAGCAGCTTTCTTCTACGGGAGGGAAACACCATATATTTT. It translates to CASSFLLREGNTIYF.

V gene TRBV21-1 combines with J gene TRBJ1-5; the DNA was not used to check the table's D call, TRBD1. TRBV21-1 is marked as a pseudogene. The CDR3 contains 16 residues. The chain's CDR3 is CASSKGWAAFGQPQHF. CDR3 DNA: TGTGCCAGCAGCAAAGGTTGGGCAGCCTTCGGTCAGCCCCAGCATTTT.

This clone has a single count. The chain has TRBV20-1 and TRBJ2-3, with a possible D match to TRBD1 (6 bases). CDR1 is DFQATT, CDR2 SNEGSKA, per germline (reference sequence). This CDR3 comprises 11 residues. Written as DNA, the CDR3 is TGCAGAACAGGGCCCACAGATACGCAGTATTTT. It specifies CRTGPTDTQYF.

The rearrangement links TRBV19 to TRBJ2-1; D remains unclear. The germline V and J ends were trimmed by 5 bases and 6 bases, with 11 bases remaining between them. This CDR3 has 13 residues. Germline-derived CDR1 and CDR2 are LNHDA and SQIVND (reference sequence). The CDR3 reads CASSDSPSNEQFF. The CDR3, as DNA: TGTGCCAGTAGTGATAGCCCTTCCAATGAGCAGTTCTTC.

This chain uses TRBV3-1 (or the pseudogene TRBV3-2) with TRBJ1-1; D is ambiguous. CDR3 size: 16 residues. Germline CDR1 is LGHDT and CDR2 is YNNKEL (reference sequence). Trimming left V 6 bases short and J 2 bases short, with 19 bases between. The CDR3 spells CASSLVSAGKNTEAFF. CDR3 bases: TGTGCCAGCAGTCTTGTTTCAGCGGGGAAAAACACTGAAGCTTTCTTT.

J is TRBJ1-1 and V is TRBV18; the match to TRBD1 covers 10 bases. V dropped 5 bases and J dropped 4; count of bases not matched to a gene: 1. CDR3 size: 13 residues. The V gene's germline CDR1 is KGHSH and CDR2 LQKENI. The CDR3 loop is CASSRTGGTEAFF. CDR3 sequence (DNA): TGTGCCAGCTCAAGGACAGGGGGCACTGAAGCTTTCTTT.

This chain joins TRBV7-8 and TRBJ1-1, with D possibly TRBD1 on 6 matching bases. The CDR3 covers 15 residues. V was cut by 4 bases and J by 6 bases, with 18 bases left in between. Germline lookup yields CDR1 SGHVS and CDR2 FQNEAQ. CDR3 nucleotide sequence: TGTGCCAGCAGCTCTCCTGTGGGGGCCGGGGCTGAAGCTTTCTTT. Its protein product is CASSSPVGAGAEAFF.

This clone occurred a few times. V usage is TRBV3-1 (or the pseudogene TRBV3-2) and J usage is TRBJ1-5; tentative D call: TRBD1 (6 bases). Trimming left V 3 bases short and J 1 base short, with 10 bases between. Germline lookup yields CDR1 LGHDT and CDR2 YNNKEL (reference sequence). CDR3 length: 15 residues. CDR3 protein: CASSHKTGSNQPQHF. The CDR3 coding sequence is TGTGCCAGCAGCCACAAAACAGGGAGCAATCAGCCCCAGCATTTT.

This sequence joins TRBV6-6 and TRBJ2-1, with 10 bases matching TRBD2. V trimming: 6 bases; J trimming: 7 bases; junction bases outside the gene matches: 9. The V gene's germline CDR1 is MNHNY and CDR2 SVGAGI (reference sequence). The CDR3 length is 15 residues. CDR3 protein: CASRILAGVTNEQFF. DNA of the CDR3: TGTGCCAGCAGGATTCTAGCGGGAGTAACGAATGAGCAGTTCTTC.

The table lists this clone with a count of one. This sequence joins TRBV2 and TRBJ2-5; 11 nucleotides agree with TRBD2. This CDR3 comprises 16 residues. Germline loops: CDR1 SNHLY, CDR2 FYNNEI. Unmatched junction bases numbered 6, after V lost 5 bases and J lost 1 base. The CDR3 DNA reads TGTGCCAGCAGTTCTACTAGCGGGAGCCGCCAAGAGACCCAGTACTTC. The encoded protein is CASSSTSGSRQETQYF.

This clone was counted a single time. CDR3 protein: CASSVGGVYGYTF. The CDR3 DNA reads as TGTGCCAGCAGCGTAGGGGGAGTCTATGGCTACACCTTC. The chain is built from TRBV9 and TRBJ1-2; unclear D gene. Trimming shortened V by 0 bases and J by 4 bases, and 7 bases separated the two germline ends. CDR1 is SGDLS and CDR2 is YYNGEE in the germline V gene. This CDR3 has 13 amino acids. Full variable domain (rest looked up from reference TRBV9 and TRBJ1-2): DSGVTQTPKHLITATGQRVTLRCSPRSGDLSVYWYQQSLDQGLQFLIQYYNGEERAKGNILERFSAQQFPDLHSELNLSSLELGDSALYFCASSVGGVYGYTFGSGTRLTVV.

V usage is TRBV5-6 and J usage is TRBJ1-5; D is undetermined. Germline assignment: CDR1 SGHDT and CDR2 YYEEEE. The CDR3 totals 16 residues. Trimming took 1 base from V and 0 from J, leaving 11 bases between them. In DNA, the CDR3 is TGTGCCAGCAGCTTGTTAACAGATTATAGCAATCAGCCCCAGCATTTT. It encodes CASSLLTDYSNQPQHF. Full variable domain (missing parts from reference TRBV5-6 and TRBJ1-5): DAGVTQSPTHLIKTRGQQVTLRCSPKSGHDTVSWYQQALGQGPQFIFQYYEEEERQRGNFPDRFSGHQFPNYSSELNVNALLLGDSALYLCASSLLTDYSNQPQHFGDGTRLSIL.

The CDR3 region is CASSLDGGFTGELFF. The CDR3, as DNA: TGTGCCAGCAGCTTAGATGGGGGGTTCACCGGGGAGCTGTTTTTT. The gene calls are TRBV11-2 and TRBJ2-2; TRBD2 might be the D (6 bases). The CDR3 sequence is 15 residues long. Germline V gene data show CDR1 as SGHAT and CDR2 as FQNNGV. V lost 0 bases and J lost 4, with 9 bases in between.

This clone was picked up a small number of times. The genes are TRBV28 and TRBJ2-7, with 9 bases that match TRBD1. The germline V gene encodes CDR1 MDHEN and CDR2 SYDVKM. The CDR3 runs 14 residues. V lost 6 bases, J lost 5 bases, and 8 bases stayed unmatched. The CDR3 coding sequence is TGTGCCAGCAGGCCCGGGACAGGGAATGACGAGCAGTACTTC. This translates into CASRPGTGNDEQYF. Combining the CDR3 with reference TRBV28 and TRBJ2-7 gives the whole variable domain DVKVTQSSRYLVKRTGEKVFLECVQDMDHENMFWYRQDPGLGLRLIYFSYDVKMKEKGDIPEGYSVSREKKERFSLILESASTNQTSMYLCASRPGTGNDEQYFGPGTRLTVT.

The rearrangement joins TRBV7-2 to TRBJ1-6; TRBD1 matches at 7 bases. Germline CDR1 reads SGHTA; CDR2 reads FQGNSA. J was trimmed by 8 bases and V by 1 base; bases with no gene match: 2. The CDR3 runs 14 residues. CDR3 nucleotide sequence: TGTGCCAGCAGCTTAGAACAGGGGTATTCACCCCTCCACTTT. Translated: CASSLEQGYSPLHF.

This chain links TRBV5-4 with TRBJ2-5; TRBD1 matches 10 bases. With 5 bases clipped from V and 4 bases from J, the junction kept 8 bases outside the gene matches. This CDR3 region has 15 residues. Germline loops: CDR1 SGHNT, CDR2 YYREEE (reference sequence). DNA for the CDR3: TGTGCCAGCAGTCCCGACAGGGGGCGCTTAGAGACCCAGTACTTC. It yields the protein CASSPDRGRLETQYF.

This chain joins TRBV21-1 and TRBJ2-2; TRBD2, the table's D call, lacks a check against the DNA. TRBV21-1 is shown as a pseudogene. This CDR3 has 16 amino acids. CDR3 bases: TGTGCCAGCAGCATACGACTAGCGGGAGAGACCGGGGAGCTGTTTTTT. Its protein is CASSIRLAGETGELFF.

This chain joins TRBV28 and TRBJ1-2; possibly TRBD1 for D (5 bases). V lost 7 bases and J lost 7, with 16 bases in between. The germline V gene has CDR1 MDHEN and CDR2 SYDVKM. CDR3 length equals 13 residues. This chain's CDR3 is CASTETDILGYTF. Written as DNA, the CDR3 is TGTGCCAGCACGGAGACAGACATACTTGGCTACACCTTC.

The genes are TRBV18 and TRBJ2-1, with 7 positions matching TRBD1. Per the germline V gene, CDR1 is KGHSH and CDR2 is LQKENI. V lost 4 bases to trimming and J lost 2 bases; unmatched junction nucleotides: 5. This CDR3 has 15 amino acids. Written as DNA, the CDR3 is TGTGCCAGCTCACAACCGACAGGGACCTACAATGAGCAGTTCTTC. It codes for CASSQPTGTYNEQFF. The variable domain in full, completed from reference TRBV18 and TRBJ2-1, reads NAGVMQNPRHLVRRRGQEARLRCSPMKGHSHVYWYRQLPEEGLKFMVYLQKENIIDESGMPKERFSAEFPKEGPSILRIQQVVRGDSAAYFCASSQPTGTYNEQFFGPGTRLTVL.

The chain has TRBV24-1 and TRBJ2-1, with D possibly being TRBD2 (6 bases). CDR1 is KGHDR, CDR2 SFDVKD, per germline. The V and J ends lost 5 bases and 6 bases respectively, with 19 bases between them. The CDR3 is 16 residues long. CDR3 sequence: CATSASPAHGGNEQFF. DNA for the CDR3: TGTGCCACCAGTGCCTCCCCTGCCCACGGGGGCAATGAGCAGTTCTTC.

The chain is built from TRBV18 and TRBJ2-7; D not resolved. This CDR3 contains 12 residues. In germline, CDR1 is KGHSH, CDR2 LQKENI. V dropped 5 bases and J dropped 3 bases, with 8 bases sitting between them. The CDR3 is CASSGQNYEQYF. The CDR3 region has the DNA TGTGCCAGCTCAGGGCAGAACTACGAGCAGTACTTC.

J is TRBJ2-7 and V is TRBV24-1; TRBD2 matches 9 bases. The CDR3 sequence is 15 residues long. CDR1 KGHDR and CDR2 SFDVKD come from the germline V gene. Trimming cost V 4 bases and J 6 bases; bases outside gene matches: 9. In nucleotides, the CDR3 is TGTGCCACCAGTGACCCCTTCAGCGGGAGGAGCGAGCAGTACTTC. Its translation is CATSDPFSGRSEQYF.